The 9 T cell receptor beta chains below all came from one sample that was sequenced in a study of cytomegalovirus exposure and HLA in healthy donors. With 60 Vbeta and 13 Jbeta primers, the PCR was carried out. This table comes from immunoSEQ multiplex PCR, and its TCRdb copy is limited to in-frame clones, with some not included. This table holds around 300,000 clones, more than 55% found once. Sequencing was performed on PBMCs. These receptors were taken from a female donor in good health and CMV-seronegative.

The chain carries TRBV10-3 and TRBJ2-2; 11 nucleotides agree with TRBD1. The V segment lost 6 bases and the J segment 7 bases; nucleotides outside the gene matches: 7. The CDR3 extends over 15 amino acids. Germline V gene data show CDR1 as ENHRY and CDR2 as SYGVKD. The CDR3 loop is CAISPGQGASGELFF. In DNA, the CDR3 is TGTGCCATCAGCCCCGGACAGGGGGCCAGCGGGGAGCTGTTTTTT.

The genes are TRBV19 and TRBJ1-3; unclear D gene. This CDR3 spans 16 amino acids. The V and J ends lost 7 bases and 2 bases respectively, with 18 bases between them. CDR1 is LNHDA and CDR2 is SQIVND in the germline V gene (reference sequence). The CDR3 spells CASTRVGRVAGNTIYF. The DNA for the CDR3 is TGTGCCAGTACCCGGGTGGGGAGGGTTGCTGGAAACACCATATATTTT.

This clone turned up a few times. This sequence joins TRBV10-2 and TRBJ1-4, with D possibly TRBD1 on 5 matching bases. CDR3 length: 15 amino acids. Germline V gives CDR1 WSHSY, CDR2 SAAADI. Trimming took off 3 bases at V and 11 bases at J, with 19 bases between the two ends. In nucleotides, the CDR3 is TGCGCCAGCAGTGACCCGACGGGGGACGTCGGGAAACTGTTTTTT. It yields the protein CASSDPTGDVGKLFF.

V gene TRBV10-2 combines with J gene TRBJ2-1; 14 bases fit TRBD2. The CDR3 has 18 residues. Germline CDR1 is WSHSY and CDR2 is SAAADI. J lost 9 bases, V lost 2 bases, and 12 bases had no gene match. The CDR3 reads CASSEGLAGGTLFGEQFF. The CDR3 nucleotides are TGCGCCAGCAGTGAGGGACTAGCGGGAGGAACCCTTTTTGGTGAGCAGTTCTTC.

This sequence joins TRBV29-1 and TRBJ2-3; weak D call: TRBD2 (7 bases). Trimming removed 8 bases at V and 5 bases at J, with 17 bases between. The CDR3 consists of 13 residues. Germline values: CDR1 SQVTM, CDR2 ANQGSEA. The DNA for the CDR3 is TGCAGCTGTGGGGGGGCGACTAGAGATACGCAGTATTTT. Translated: CSCGGATRDTQYF.

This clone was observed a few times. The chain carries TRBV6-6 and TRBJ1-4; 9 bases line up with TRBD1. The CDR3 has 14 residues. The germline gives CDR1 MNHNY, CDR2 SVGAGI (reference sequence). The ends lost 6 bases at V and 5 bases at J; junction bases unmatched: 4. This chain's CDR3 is CASRNRGRNEKLFF. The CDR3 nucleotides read TGTGCCAGCAGAAACAGGGGGCGGAATGAAAAACTGTTTTTT.

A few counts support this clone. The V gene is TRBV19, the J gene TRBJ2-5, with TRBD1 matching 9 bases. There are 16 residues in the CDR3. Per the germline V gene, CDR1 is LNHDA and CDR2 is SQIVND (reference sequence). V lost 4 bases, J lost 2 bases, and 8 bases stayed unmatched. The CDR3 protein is CASSRTGGGGQETQYF. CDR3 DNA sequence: TGTGCCAGTAGTAGAACAGGGGGCGGAGGTCAAGAGACCCAGTACTTC. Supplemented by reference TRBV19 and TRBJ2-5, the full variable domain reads DGGITQSPKYLFRKEGQNVTLSCEQNLNHDAMYWYRQDPGQGLRLIYYSQIVNDFQKGDIAEGYSVSREKKESFPLTVTSAQKNPTAFYLCASSRTGGGGQETQYFGPGTRLLVL.

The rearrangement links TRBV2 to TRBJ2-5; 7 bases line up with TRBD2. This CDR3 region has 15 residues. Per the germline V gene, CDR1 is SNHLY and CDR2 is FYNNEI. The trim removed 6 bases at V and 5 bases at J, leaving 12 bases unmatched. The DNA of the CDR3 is TGTGCCAGCAGATCCGGGGGGTTGAGTTCGGAGACCCAGTACTTC. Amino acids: CASRSGGLSSETQYF.

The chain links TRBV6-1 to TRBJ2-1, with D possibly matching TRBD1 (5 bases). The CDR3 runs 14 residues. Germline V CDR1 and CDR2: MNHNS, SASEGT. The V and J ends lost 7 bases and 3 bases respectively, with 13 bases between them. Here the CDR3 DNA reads TGTGCCAGCATTGCCAGCAGGGTCTACAATGAGCAGTTCTTC. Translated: CASIASRVYNEQFF.